This T cell receptor (beta chain) was captured by sequencing in a study of early T cells in non-severe SARS-CoV-2 infection. This clonotype was detected ten times or more. The CDR3 has 14 amino acids. V lost 6 bases to trimming and J lost 5 bases, with 16 bases between them. Germline V lookup: CDR1 SGDLS, CDR2 YYNGEE. Individual cDNA molecules carried attached unique molecular identifiers. Using its own MiXCR run on the 5' RACE reads, TCRdb lists one record per CDR3 protein. The sample contains roughly 80,000 distinct CDR3 sequences, over 12% of which appear only once. The gene calls are TRBV9 and TRBJ2-3; either TRBD1 or TRBD2 may fit D (6 bases each). This TCR came from an adult who was a healthcare worker with PCR-confirmed SARS-CoV-2 infection or an uninfected control (not recorded which). The sequencing input was whole blood. CDR3 residues: CASTMEGVGDTQYF. Written as DNA, the CDR3 is TGTGCCAGCACCATGGAGGGGGTCGGAGATACGCAGTATTTT.